The next 29 T cell receptor beta chains were all read from a single sample in a study of molecular identifiers for immune sequencing clone quantification. TCRdb reprocessed the PCR reads via MiXCR and lists one record per CDR3 protein. The sample yields fewer than 350,000 distinct CDR3 sequences, 24% seen once. The specimen sequenced was naive CD8+ T cells from blood, with Jurkat cell RNA spiked in. Subset of the sample: FACS-sorted CD8+CD4-CCR7+CD45RA+ naive T cells. These TCRs come from a human donor in good health. Some libraries in this study had Jurkat cell RNA spiked in.

Notes on this clonotype: Just one base apart from a much larger clone, this may be a read error. The gene calls are TRBV6-1 and TRBJ1-1; D is uncertain. This CDR3 comprises 11 residues. CDR1 MNHNS and CDR2 SASEGT come from the germline V gene. Trimming pared 6 bases from V and 13 bases from J, leaving 15 bases between. The CDR3 DNA sequence: TGTGCCAGCAGGAGAGGGAAAAGCATTTTCTTT. Its protein product is CASRRGKSIFF.

The V gene is TRBV24-1, the J gene TRBJ2-1; D may be TRBD1 or TRBD2 (5 bases each). Trimming stripped 6 bases from V and 7 bases from J, with 15 bases between. This CDR3 has 14 amino acids. Germline V gives CDR1 KGHDR, CDR2 SFDVKD. The CDR3 DNA is TGTGCCACCAGTTCGGGACCCGACCCGAATGAGCAGTTCTTC. Residues: CATSSGPDPNEQFF.

This clonotype was picked up many times. The J gene is TRBJ2-7, the V gene TRBV29-1, with TRBD1 as a possible D gene (5 bases). V shed 0 bases and J shed 7 bases, with 13 bases lying between them. This CDR3 is built from 13 residues. Germline CDR1 and CDR2: SQVTM and ANQGSEA. CDR3 in DNA: TGCAGCGTTGAAGACGCCAGGGTGAGTGAGCAGTACTTC. It is translated as CSVEDARVSEQYF.

This clonotype has at least ten counts. The chain carries TRBV2 and TRBJ2-7; D is possibly TRBD2 (6 bases). CDR3 length: 18 amino acids. Trimming shortened V by 3 bases and J by 0 bases, and 21 bases separated the two germline ends. Germline lookup yields CDR1 SNHLY and CDR2 FYNNEI. The CDR3 protein is CASSEVSGSSPSSYEQYF. The CDR3 DNA reads as TGTGCCAGCAGTGAGGTTAGCGGCTCGTCCCCCAGCTCCTACGAGCAGTACTTC.

As regards this clonotype: A much larger clone lies a single base off, so this may be a read error. The J gene is TRBJ1-1, the V gene TRBV7-2; no reliable D call. This CDR3 spans 14 amino acids. Germline loops: CDR1 SGHTA, CDR2 FQGNSA. The DNA of the CDR3 is TGTGCCAGCAGCCCATGGGTCCAAGGCACTGAAGCTATCTTT. This encodes CASSPWVQGTEAIF.

This clonotype was counted many times. The CDR3 bases are TGTGCCAGCAGCTCCGAGGCGGTAAATACGCAGTATTTT. Amino acid sequence: CASSSEAVNTQYF. The genes are TRBV28 and TRBJ2-3; unclear D gene. CDR1 and CDR2 from the germline V gene are MDHEN and SYDVKM. There are 13 residues in the CDR3. V was clipped by 6 bases and J by 7 bases, with 14 bases between them.

Comments on this clonotype: This CDR3 fails to terminate in the conserved phenylalanine or tryptophan, so it likely reflects a read error. This chain uses TRBV3-1 with TRBJ1-1; D not certain. V lost 1 base and J lost 6, with 9 bases in between. The CDR3 contains 13 residues. Germline V CDR1 and CDR2: LGHDT, YNNKEL (reference sequence). The CDR3 sequence: CASSQGVEAEAFS. As DNA, the CDR3 is TGTGCCAGCAGCCAAGGAGTGGAGGCTGAAGCTTTCTCT.

This clonotype appeared a few times. The junction shows a germline mismatch at one end, possibly a read error. J is TRBJ2-5 and V is TRBV11-2; unclear D gene. CDR3 length: 14 residues. The germline V gene encodes CDR1 SGHAT and CDR2 FQNNGV. For the CDR3, the DNA is TGTGCCAGCAGCTTAGAGTACTACCAGGAGACCCAGTACTTC. It is translated as CASSLEYYQETQYF.

V is TRBV12-3 or TRBV12-4 and J is TRBJ2-2; tentative D call: TRBD2 (5 bases). Between the trimmed V and J ends, which lost 5 bases and 7 bases, there was a span of 14 bases. The CDR3 has 14 residues. Here the CDR3 DNA reads TGTGCCAGCAGTGGAGGTGTAGGGTACGGGGAGCTGTTTTTT. Protein product: CASSGGVGYGELFF.

Regarding this clonotype: This may stem from a read error, because a much larger clone lies one nucleotide away. The chain links TRBV7-8 to TRBJ2-5; no clear D. CDR1 and CDR2 (germline): SGHVS, FQNEAQ. CDR3 length equals 15 residues. Here the CDR3 DNA reads TGTGCCCGCAGCTTAGTCCGTGTATTTGAGGAGACCCAGTACTTC. It translates to CARSLVRVFEETQYF.

This clonotype was recorded once. J is TRBJ2-3 and V is TRBV4-3; 8 nucleotides line up with TRBD2. This CDR3 has 18 residues. Germline V gene lookup returns CDR1 LGHNA and CDR2 YSLEER. The V gene end was trimmed by 0 bases and the J gene end by 1 base; junction bases not matched to a gene: 9. CDR3 region: CASSQDSAGGARTDTQYF. The CDR3 nucleotides are TGCGCCAGCAGCCAAGATTCGGCGGGAGGAGCCCGCACAGATACGCAGTATTTT.

The rearrangement links TRBV7-3 to TRBJ2-1; a possible D gene is TRBD1 (5 bases). The CDR3 covers 15 residues. Germline assignment: CDR1 SGHTA and CDR2 FQGTGA. Deletions cut 5 bases from V and 1 base from J, with 12 bases between. The CDR3 DNA is TGTGCCAGCAGCCCCGAAGGGGCTTCCTACAATGAGCAGTTCTTC. It yields the protein CASSPEGASYNEQFF.

There are many counts of this clonotype. The chain couples TRBV29-1 to TRBJ1-1, with D unresolved. The CDR3 has 9 amino acids. Germline-derived CDR1 and CDR2 are SQVTM and ANQGSEA. V gave up 7 bases and J gave up 6 bases, with 6 bases separating them. The CDR3 here is CSASPEAFF. CDR3 DNA: TGCAGCGCCAGCCCTGAAGCTTTCTTT.

There are a few counts of this clonotype. This sequence joins TRBV6-1 and TRBJ2-2, with D uncertain. V shed 2 bases and J shed 6 bases, with 13 bases lying between them. Per the germline V gene, CDR1 is MNHNS and CDR2 is SASEGT. The CDR3 has 15 amino acids. This CDR3 reads CASSEIGHPSGELFF. The CDR3 coding sequence is TGTGCCAGCAGTGAAATAGGCCATCCCTCCGGGGAGCTGTTTTTT.

For this clonotype: An end of the junction does not agree with germline; a read error may underlie this. V usage is TRBV20-1 and J usage is TRBJ2-1, with a weak D call TRBD1 (6 bases). The CDR3 sequence is 15 residues long. Germline loops: CDR1 DFQATT, CDR2 SNEGSKA (reference sequence). The CDR3 DNA reads TGCAGTGCTCCGACCAATCACAGGGTCTACAATGGGCAGTTCTTC. It translates to CSAPTNHRVYNGQFF.

This chain connects TRBV6-5 to TRBJ1-2; D perhaps matches TRBD1 (6 bases). Per the germline V gene, CDR1 is MNHEY and CDR2 is SVGAGI. Trimming left V 4 bases short and J 4 bases short, with 13 bases between. The CDR3 totals 14 residues. CDR3 DNA: TGTGCCAGCAGTTTTAACAGGGCGAGCTATGGCTACACCTTC. Translated: CASSFNRASYGYTF.

This clonotype was counted ten times or more. The CDR3 coding sequence is TGTGCCAGCAGCTTAAGTCTAGCGGGGGGGCCGGGGATAGATACGCAGTATTTT. It translates to CASSLSLAGGPGIDTQYF. V usage is TRBV7-2 and J usage is TRBJ2-3, with TRBD2 matching over 12 bases. The J segment lost 5 bases and the V segment lost 2 bases, leaving 11 bases of the junction unmatched. CDR1 is SGHTA, CDR2 FQGNSA, per germline. This CDR3 has 18 residues.

The gene calls are TRBV27 and TRBJ1-4; unclear D gene. Germline assignment: CDR1 MNHEY and CDR2 SMNVEV (reference sequence). The CDR3 is 14 amino acids. V was trimmed by 5 bases and J by 6 bases, leaving 13 bases between them. CDR3 protein: CASSQDRLHEKLFF. DNA of the CDR3: TGTGCCAGCAGTCAGGACCGGCTCCATGAAAAACTGTTTTTT.

On this clonotype: Since a much larger clone is just one base distant, this may be a read error. The chain joins TRBV27 to TRBJ1-2; unclear D gene. The ends were cut back, 3 bases at V and 3 bases at J, with 8 bases in the middle. Germline V lookup: CDR1 MNHEY, CDR2 SMNVEV (reference sequence). The length of the CDR3 is 13 residues. CDR3 nucleotide sequence: TGTGCCAGCAGTTTTAGTGTCGACTATGGCTACACCTTC. Its protein is CASSFSVDYGYTF.

This clonotype was counted a few times. The chain carries TRBV12-5 and TRBJ1-1, with unresolved D. This CDR3 comprises 14 residues. In germline, CDR1 is LGHNT, CDR2 FRNRAP. V was clipped by 1 base and J by 0 bases, with 6 bases between them. The CDR3 sequence: CASGLGPLNTEAFF. CDR3 in DNA: TGTGCTAGTGGTTTGGGACCGTTGAACACTGAAGCTTTCTTT.

This clonotype turned up a few times. The chain has TRBV14 and TRBJ2-3; no reliable D call. Germline-derived CDR1 and CDR2 are SGHDN and FVKESK. The CDR3 spans 14 residues. V lost 3 bases, J lost 3 bases, and 10 bases lay in between. The CDR3 here is CASSQHPGTDTQYF. The CDR3 DNA is TGTGCCAGCAGCCAGCACCCTGGGACAGATACGCAGTATTTT.

The sample holds many counts of this clonotype. The chain joins TRBV7-9 to TRBJ2-2; 10 bases match TRBD2. The junction had 4 bases not matched to a gene; V was cut back by 4 bases and J by 8 bases. The germline V gene encodes CDR1 SEHNR and CDR2 FQNEAQ (reference sequence). CDR3 length: 14 residues. The CDR3 loop is CASSSSGSLGELFF. The CDR3 bases are TGTGCCAGCAGCTCTAGCGGGAGCCTAGGGGAGCTGTTTTTT.

Comments on this clonotype: A much larger clone lies one base from this, so it may be a read error. The chain combines TRBV6-5 with TRBJ2-3; no definite D call. This CDR3 region has 14 residues. CDR1 and CDR2 (germline): MNHEY, SVGAGI. The CDR3 reads CAGSYSHRSDTQYF. CDR3 bases: TGTGCCGGCAGTTACTCCCACAGATCAGATACGCAGTATTTT.

This clonotype was detected only a few times. The rearrangement joins TRBV20-1 to TRBJ2-5; D might be TRBD2 (5 bases). The CDR3 is 16 residues long. The germline V gene has CDR1 DFQATT and CDR2 SNEGSKA (reference sequence). The germline V and J ends were trimmed by 0 bases and 2 bases, with 16 bases remaining between them. CDR3 protein: CSARDSPLRAQETQYF. CDR3 bases: TGCAGTGCTAGAGACTCACCGCTGAGGGCTCAAGAGACCCAGTACTTC.

In the case of this clonotype: A much larger clonotype is one base distant, so this may be a read error. The gene calls are TRBV4-2 and TRBJ2-7; D tentatively fits TRBD1 or TRBD2 (5 bases each). Germline lookup yields CDR1 LGHNA and CDR2 YNFKEQ. The ends were cut back, 4 bases at V and 3 bases at J, with 13 bases in the middle. The CDR3 extends over 14 amino acids. The CDR3 protein is CASSLNRGNYEQYF. DNA of the CDR3: TGTGCCAGCAGCCTAAACCGGGGCAACTACGAGCAGTACTTC.

This clonotype was seen only a few times. The V and J genes are TRBV29-1 and TRBJ1-4; D is unresolved. The CDR3 has 13 amino acids. Trimming shortened V by 7 bases and J by 2 bases, and 11 bases separated the two germline ends. Germline lookup yields CDR1 SQVTM and CDR2 ANQGSEA. The CDR3, as DNA: TGCAGCGCCCTTGCCGGGACTAATGAAAAACTGTTTTTT. Protein product: CSALAGTNEKLFF.

This clonotype appeared a few times. V usage is TRBV4-1 and J usage is TRBJ2-7; D may be TRBD1 (6 bases). The CDR3 is made up of 15 amino acids. The V end was cut by 2 bases, the J end by 1 base, with 12 bases between. Germline CDR1 and CDR2: MGHRA and YSYEKL. The CDR3 region is CASSQLTGQSYEQYF. DNA for the CDR3: TGCGCCAGCAGCCAATTAACCGGACAGTCCTACGAGCAGTACTTC.

As concerns this clonotype: The junction departs from the called germline gene at one end, perhaps through a read error. The V and J genes are TRBV4-3 and TRBJ2-1; D might be TRBD2 (7 bases). The germline CDR1 and CDR2 sequences are LGHNA and YSLEER. This CDR3 is built from 14 residues. CDR3 coding DNA: TGCGCCAGCTCCACGGGGGGCGACTACAATGAGCAGATCTTC. Protein product: CASSTGGDYNEQIF.

To note about this clonotype: The conserved closing phenylalanine or tryptophan is absent in this CDR3, likely reflecting a read error. The CDR3 sequence is CASSQHMGALTEAFY. The CDR3 DNA reads TGCGCCAGCAGCCAACACATGGGGGCGCTTACTGAAGCTTTCTAT. The chain is built from TRBV4-1 and TRBJ1-1, with D possibly TRBD1 on 6 matching bases. The V end was cut by 2 bases, the J end by 5 bases, with 15 bases between. The CDR3 is 15 residues long. Looked up from germline, CDR1 is MGHRA and CDR2 is YSYEKL.